The 18 T cell receptor beta chains given below trace back to one sample, sequenced in a study of shared clonotypes between healthy human individuals. Sequenced by immunoSEQ multiplex PCR; TCRdb stores in-frame clones only, minus some. The data show hundreds of thousands of clones, with roughly 95% seen just once and 0.11% held by the top ten. CD45RO-negative, CCR7-selected cells formed the naive CD8 fraction, which excluded terminally differentiated effector memory CD45RA+ cells. Sequenced input: naive CD8+ T cells sorted from blood. The receptors stem from a woman in her 30s in good health.

The gene calls are TRBV5-8 and TRBJ2-3, with TRBD1 identical over 10 bases. The CDR3 length is 15 residues. The germline gives CDR1 SGHTS, CDR2 YDEGEE. J gave up 1 base and V 4 bases, and 3 bases lay outside the gene matches. CDR3 coding DNA: TGTGCCAGCAGCCGCGGGACAGGGGGCACAGATACGCAGTATTTT. Translated: CASSRGTGGTDTQYF.

V is TRBV21-1 and J is TRBJ1-5. TRBV21-1 is an annotated pseudogene. The CDR3 runs 14 residues. CDR3 in amino acids: CASSLRTAQKPQHF. For the CDR3, the DNA is TGTGCCAGCAGCCTACGGACGGCTCAGAAGCCCCAGCATTTT.

This sequence joins TRBV18 and TRBJ2-2; weak D call: TRBD1 (6 bases). Looked up from germline, CDR1 is KGHSH and CDR2 is LQKENI. There are 15 residues in the CDR3. Between the trimmed V and J ends, which lost 3 bases and 1 base, there was a span of 9 bases. CDR3 DNA: TGTGCCAGCTCACCTCCGACAGGGAACACCGGGGAGCTGTTTTTT. Translation: CASSPPTGNTGELFF.

This chain uses TRBV9 with TRBJ2-1; TRBD2 matches at 10 bases. There are 14 residues in the CDR3. Germline CDR1 is SGDLS and CDR2 is YYNGEE. V lost 0 bases to trimming and J lost 9 bases; unmatched junction nucleotides: 3. CDR3 bases: TGTGCCAGCAGCGTAGCGAGCGGGAGGGGTGAGCAGTTCTTC. This sequence encodes CASSVASGRGEQFF.

The V call is TRBV5-8, the J call TRBJ2-1, with D possibly being TRBD2 (6 bases). The CDR3 extends over 13 amino acids. Between the trimmed V and J ends, which lost 3 bases and 5 bases, there was a span of 9 bases. Germline CDR1 is SGHTS and CDR2 is YDEGEE. CDR3 sequence reads: CASSWDSDNEQFF. In DNA, the CDR3 is TGTGCCAGCAGCTGGGACTCAGACAATGAGCAGTTCTTC. The full variable domain, completed using reference TRBV5-8 and TRBJ2-1, is EAGVTQSPTHLIKTRGQQATLRCSPISGHTSVYWYQQALGLGLQFLLWYDEGEERNRGNFPPRFSGRQFPNYSSELNVNALELEDSALYLCASSWDSDNEQFFGPGTRLTVL.

The genes are TRBV28 and TRBJ2-1; D possibly corresponds to TRBD2 (6 bases). The CDR3 loop spans 15 amino acids. Trimming removed 4 bases from V and 9 bases from J, with 19 bases in between. Germline CDR1 reads MDHEN; CDR2 reads SYDVKM. The CDR3 loop is CASSSGEEGRGEQFF. The CDR3 DNA follows: TGTGCCAGCAGTTCGGGCGAGGAGGGCCGTGGTGAGCAGTTCTTC. Filled out from reference TRBV28 and TRBJ2-1, the complete variable domain reads DVKVTQSSRYLVKRTGEKVFLECVQDMDHENMFWYRQDPGLGLRLIYFSYDVKMKEKGDIPEGYSVSREKKERFSLILESASTNQTSMYLCASSSGEEGRGEQFFGPGTRLTVL.

V and J are TRBV21-1 and TRBJ1-2. TRBV21-1 is a pseudogene locus. This CDR3 is 14 amino acids long. CDR3 amino acids: CASSAALRRYGYTF. For the CDR3, the DNA is TGTGCCAGCAGCGCCGCCCTCCGACGGTATGGCTACACCTTC.

The V gene is TRBV5-1, the J gene TRBJ1-1; no firm D call. The CDR3 loop spans 14 amino acids. CDR1 SGHRS and CDR2 YFSETQ come from the germline V gene. Trimming removed 1 base from V and 1 base from J, with 8 bases in between. The CDR3 nucleotides are TGCGCCAGCAGCTTGTTCCGAGGGAACACTGAAGCTTTCTTT. Protein sequence: CASSLFRGNTEAFF.

The rearrangement joins TRBV2 to TRBJ2-1, with a possible D match to TRBD1 (5 bases). Trimming removed 5 bases at V and 3 bases at J, with 8 bases between. Germline values: CDR1 SNHLY, CDR2 FYNNEI. The length of the CDR3 is 13 residues. Here the CDR3 DNA reads TGTGCCAGCAGTAGACAGAGCTACAATGAGCAGTTCTTC. It encodes CASSRQSYNEQFF.

The genes are TRBV6-5 and TRBJ2-5, with 11 positions matching TRBD2. V lost 2 bases and J lost 1; bases outside the gene matches: 3. The CDR3 runs to 16 residues. CDR1 and CDR2 from the germline V gene are MNHEY and SVGAGI. The CDR3 sequence: CASSYLAGGAQETQYF. DNA of the CDR3: TGTGCCAGCAGTTACCTAGCGGGAGGCGCCCAAGAGACCCAGTACTTC.

A word on this clone: In the same sample, other DNA sequences code for this CDR3. The CDR3 loop reads CASSLRGAYEQYF. CDR3 nucleotide sequence: TGTGCCAGCAGTTTACGGGGGGCTTACGAGCAGTACTTC. The chain is built from TRBV27 and TRBJ2-7, with D possibly TRBD2 on 7 matching bases. This CDR3 has 13 residues. Germline lookup yields CDR1 MNHEY and CDR2 SMNVEV (reference sequence). Trimming took 2 bases from V and 4 from J, leaving 9 bases between them.

This CDR3 reads CATYSGRAHEQYF. CDR3 nucleotides: TGTGCCACCTATAGCGGGAGGGCGCACGAGCAGTACTTC. V gene TRBV2 combines with J gene TRBJ2-7; 11 bases are shared with TRBD2. This CDR3 comprises 13 residues. V lost 10 bases, J lost 5 bases, and 7 bases stayed unmatched. Germline V CDR1 and CDR2: SNHLY, FYNNEI. Full variable domain (remainder filled in from reference TRBV2 and TRBJ2-7): EPEVTQTPSHQVTQMGQEVILRCVPISNHLYFYWYRQILGQKVEFLVSFYNNEISEKSEIFDDQFSVERPDGSNFTLKIRSTKLEDSAMYFCATYSGRAHEQYFGPGTRLTVT.

The chain has TRBV29-1 and TRBJ1-1; D is unclear. Germline CDR1 reads SQVTM; CDR2 reads ANQGSEA. Trimming took 0 bases from V and 0 from J, leaving 5 bases between them. CDR3 length equals 13 residues. The CDR3 is CSVEDGLNTEAFF. In DNA form, the CDR3 reads TGCAGCGTTGAAGATGGGCTGAACACTGAAGCTTTCTTT.

This chain connects TRBV6-5 to TRBJ1-2, with D unclear. The germline V gene encodes CDR1 MNHEY and CDR2 SVGAGI. V lost 2 bases, J lost 4 bases, and 8 bases lay in between. CDR3 length: 13 amino acids. CDR3 region: CASSYGYLYGYTF. Written as DNA, the CDR3 is TGTGCCAGCAGTTACGGCTATCTCTATGGCTACACCTTC.

This CDR3 is CASSGTKNIQYF. The CDR3 DNA sequence: TGTGCCAGCTCCGGGACCAAAAACATTCAGTACTTC. The V and J genes are TRBV18 and TRBJ2-4; possibly TRBD2 for D (5 bases). V lost 6 bases and J 2 bases, leaving 5 bases between the germline ends. Germline CDR1 is KGHSH and CDR2 is LQKENI. The CDR3 runs 12 residues. Drawing the rest from reference TRBV18 and TRBJ2-4, the complete variable domain is NAGVMQNPRHLVRRRGQEARLRCSPMKGHSHVYWYRQLPEEGLKFMVYLQKENIIDESGMPKERFSAEFPKEGPSILRIQQVVRGDSAAYFCASSGTKNIQYFGAGTRLSVL.

With regard to this clone: Other DNA sequences within the sample encode an identical CDR3. The V call is TRBV13, the J call TRBJ2-7, with D perhaps matching TRBD1 (5 bases). CDR1 and CDR2 from the germline V gene are PRHDT and FYEKMQ (reference sequence). The CDR3 spans 12 residues. Trimming removed 2 bases from V and 5 bases from J, with 7 bases in between. CDR3 protein: CASSLRGNEQYF. The CDR3 coding sequence is TGTGCCAGCAGCTTAAGGGGTAACGAGCAGTACTTC.

The chain carries TRBV10-2 and TRBJ2-1, with D possibly TRBD1 on 7 matching bases. The ends were cut back, 7 bases at V and 5 bases at J, with 15 bases in the middle. There are 14 residues in the CDR3. CDR1 is WSHSY and CDR2 is SAAADI in the germline V gene. The CDR3, as DNA: TGCGCCAGCAACGCGGCAGGGGGGCACAATGAGCAGTTCTTC. This encodes CASNAAGGHNEQFF.

The chain couples TRBV19 to TRBJ2-1; TRBD1 matches at 7 bases. Germline-derived CDR1 and CDR2 are LNHDA and SQIVND (reference sequence). V trimming: 6 bases; J trimming: 5 bases; junction bases outside the gene matches: 13. This CDR3 has 16 residues. CDR3 nucleotide sequence: TGTGCCAGTAGGGTAACAGGGGATTTATGGGACAATGAGCAGTTCTTC. Amino acid sequence: CASRVTGDLWDNEQFF.